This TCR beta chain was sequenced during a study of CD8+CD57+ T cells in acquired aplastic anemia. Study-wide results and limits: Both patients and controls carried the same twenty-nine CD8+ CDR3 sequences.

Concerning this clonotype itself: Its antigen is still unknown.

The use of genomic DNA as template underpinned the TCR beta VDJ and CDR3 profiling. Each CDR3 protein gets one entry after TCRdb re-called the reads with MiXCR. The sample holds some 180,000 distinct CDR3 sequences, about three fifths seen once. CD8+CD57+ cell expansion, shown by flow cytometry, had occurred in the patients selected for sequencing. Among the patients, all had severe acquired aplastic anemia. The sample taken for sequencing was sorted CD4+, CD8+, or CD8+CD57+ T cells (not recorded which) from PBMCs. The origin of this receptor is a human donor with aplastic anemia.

CDR3 amino acids: CASSQTSNEQYF. DNA of the CDR3: TGTGCCAGCAGCCAGACTAGCAACGAGCAGTACTTC. The rearrangement links TRBV14 to TRBJ2-7; 7 positions agree with TRBD2. Per germline, CDR1 SGHDN and CDR2 FVKESK. CDR3 length equals 12 residues. Trimming cost V 3 bases and J 5 bases; bases outside gene matches: 1.